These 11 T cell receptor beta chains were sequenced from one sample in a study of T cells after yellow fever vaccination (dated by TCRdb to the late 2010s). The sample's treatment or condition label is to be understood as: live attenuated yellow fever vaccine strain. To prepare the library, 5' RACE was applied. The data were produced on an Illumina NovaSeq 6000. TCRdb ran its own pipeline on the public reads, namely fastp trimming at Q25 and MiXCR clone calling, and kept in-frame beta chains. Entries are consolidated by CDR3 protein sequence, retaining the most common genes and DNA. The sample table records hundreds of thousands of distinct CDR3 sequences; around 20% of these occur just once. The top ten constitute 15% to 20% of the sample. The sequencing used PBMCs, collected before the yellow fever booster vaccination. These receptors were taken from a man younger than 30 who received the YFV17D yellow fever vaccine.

The chain's CDR3 is CASSRTGGDAYEQYV. The CDR3 nucleotides read TGTGCCAGCAGCCGGACAGGGGGCGATGCCTACGAGCAGTACGTC. V is TRBV28 and J is TRBJ2-7; the match to TRBD1 covers 11 bases. CDR3 length equals 15 residues. V gave up 6 bases and J gave up 2 bases; unmatched junction bases: 6. The germline CDR1 and CDR2 sequences are MDHEN and SYDVKM.

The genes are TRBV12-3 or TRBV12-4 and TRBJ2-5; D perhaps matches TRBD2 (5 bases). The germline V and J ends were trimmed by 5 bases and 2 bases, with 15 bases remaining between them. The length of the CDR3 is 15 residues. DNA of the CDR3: TGTGCCAGCAGTCCGTACGAGGGAGCTCAAGAGACCCAGTACTTC. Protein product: CASSPYEGAQETQYF.

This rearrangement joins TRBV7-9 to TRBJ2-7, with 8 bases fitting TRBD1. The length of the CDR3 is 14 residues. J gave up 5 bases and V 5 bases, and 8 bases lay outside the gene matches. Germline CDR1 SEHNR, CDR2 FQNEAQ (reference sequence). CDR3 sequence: CASSRGQVGHEQYV. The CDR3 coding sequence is TGTGCCAGCAGCCGGGGACAGGTTGGGCACGAGCAGTACGTC.

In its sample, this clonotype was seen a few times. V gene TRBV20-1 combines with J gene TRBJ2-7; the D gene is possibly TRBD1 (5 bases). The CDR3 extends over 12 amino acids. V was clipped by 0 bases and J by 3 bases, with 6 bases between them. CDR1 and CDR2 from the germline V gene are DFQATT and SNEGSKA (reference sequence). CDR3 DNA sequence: TGCAGTGCTAGAGAGCAGGGCTACGAGCAGTACTTC. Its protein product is CSAREQGYEQYF.

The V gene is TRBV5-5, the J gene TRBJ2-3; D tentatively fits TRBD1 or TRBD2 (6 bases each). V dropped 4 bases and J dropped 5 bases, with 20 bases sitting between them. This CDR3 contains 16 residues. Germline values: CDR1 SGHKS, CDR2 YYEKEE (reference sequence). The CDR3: CASSLSPGAGGDTQYF. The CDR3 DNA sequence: TGTGCCAGCAGCCTCAGCCCGGGGGCTGGTGGAGATACGCAGTATTTT.

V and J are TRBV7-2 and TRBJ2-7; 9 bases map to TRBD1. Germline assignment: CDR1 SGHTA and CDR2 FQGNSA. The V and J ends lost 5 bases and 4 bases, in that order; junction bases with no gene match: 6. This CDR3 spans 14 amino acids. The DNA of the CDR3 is TGTGCCAGCAGCCCCGGGACAGGGCTTTACGAGCAGTACTTC. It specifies CASSPGTGLYEQYF.

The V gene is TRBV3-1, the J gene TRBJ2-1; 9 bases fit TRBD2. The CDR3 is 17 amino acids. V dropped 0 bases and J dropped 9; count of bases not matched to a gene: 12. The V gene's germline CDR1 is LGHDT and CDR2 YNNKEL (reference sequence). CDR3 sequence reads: CASSQDLFAGGPGEQFF. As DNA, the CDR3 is TGTGCCAGCAGCCAAGACTTGTTTGCGGGGGGGCCTGGTGAGCAGTTCTTC.

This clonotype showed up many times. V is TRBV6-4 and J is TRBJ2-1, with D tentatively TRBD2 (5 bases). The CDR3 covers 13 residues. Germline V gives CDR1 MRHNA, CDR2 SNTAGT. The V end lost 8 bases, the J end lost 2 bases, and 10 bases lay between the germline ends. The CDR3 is CASSTNPYNEQFF. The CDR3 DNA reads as TGTGCCAGCTCGACTAACCCCTACAATGAGCAGTTCTTC.

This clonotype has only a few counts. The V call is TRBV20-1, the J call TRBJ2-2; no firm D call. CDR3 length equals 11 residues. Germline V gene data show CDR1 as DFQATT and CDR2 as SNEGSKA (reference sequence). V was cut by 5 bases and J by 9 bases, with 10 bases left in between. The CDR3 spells CSARRARELFF. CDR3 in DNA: TGCAGTGCTCGTCGTGCCCGGGAGCTGTTTTTT.

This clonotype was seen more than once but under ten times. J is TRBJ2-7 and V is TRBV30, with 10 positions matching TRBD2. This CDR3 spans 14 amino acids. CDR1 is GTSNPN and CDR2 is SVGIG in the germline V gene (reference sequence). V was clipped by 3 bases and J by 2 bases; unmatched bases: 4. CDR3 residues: CAWRDSGGTYEQYF. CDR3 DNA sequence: TGTGCCTGGAGGGATAGCGGGGGGACCTACGAGCAGTACTTC.

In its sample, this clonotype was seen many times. The CDR3 nucleotides read TGTGCCAGCAGTTACTCCTACGAGCAGTACGTC. It encodes CASSYSYEQYV. The J gene is TRBJ2-7, the V gene TRBV2; D remains ambiguous. The V end was cut by 5 bases, the J end by 0 bases, with 2 bases between. The CDR3 covers 11 residues. Germline V gives CDR1 SNHLY, CDR2 FYNNEI.